Below, 18 T cell receptor beta chains from the same sample are listed, as sequenced in a study of cytomegalovirus exposure and HLA in healthy donors. The study ran its PCR with 60 Vbeta and 13 Jbeta primers. The data were produced by immunoSEQ multiplex PCR, yet TCRdb's version contains in-frame clones alone and is incomplete. The sample includes over 100,000 clones, nearly 70% of them seen just once. The sample taken for sequencing was PBMCs. These receptors all stem from a woman in her 70s in good health and CMV-seropositive.

The V gene is TRBV6-4, the J gene TRBJ1-5, with D unresolved. The CDR3 is made up of 13 amino acids. Germline V gene sequence: CDR1 MRHNA, CDR2 SNTAGT. Between the trimmed V and J ends, which lost 5 bases and 7 bases, there was a span of 12 bases. The CDR3 DNA is TGTGCCAGCAGTTCGGAGGGCGGGCAGCCCCAGCATTTT. Protein product: CASSSEGGQPQHF.

This chain joins TRBV1 and TRBJ2-5; the table's D call of TRBD2 was not tested on the DNA. TRBV1 represents a pseudogene. CDR3 length equals 18 residues. The CDR3 sequence: CTSSQDPRGAGEQETQYF. The CDR3 nucleotides are TGCACCAGCAGCCAAGATCCTCGGGGGGCCGGCGAGCAAGAGACCCAGTACTTC.

This clone appeared a few times. Other DNA sequences from this sample encode an identical CDR3 as well. V is TRBV7-2 and J is TRBJ2-7; possibly TRBD2 for D (7 bases). Germline assignment: CDR1 SGHTA and CDR2 FQGNSA. The CDR3 length is 14 residues. V gave up 1 base and J gave up 5 bases, with 12 bases separating them. CDR3 DNA: TGTGCCAGCAGCTTAGGCGGGGGCCGGGACGAGCAGTACTTC. Protein product: CASSLGGGRDEQYF.

This clone was counted once. The J gene is TRBJ1-5, the V gene TRBV11-2, with a possible D match to TRBD1 (6 bases). CDR1 is SGHAT and CDR2 is FQNNGV in the germline V gene. The length of the CDR3 is 15 residues. Trimming cost V 1 base and J 1 base, with 8 bases left between them. CDR3 protein: CASSLGTVSNQPQHF. CDR3 DNA sequence: TGTGCCAGCAGCTTAGGGACAGTAAGCAATCAGCCCCAGCATTTT.

This rearrangement joins TRBV30 to TRBJ1-3; 9 bases align to TRBD1. The CDR3 has 14 amino acids. The ends lost 3 bases at V and 6 bases at J; junction bases unmatched: 6. Germline CDR1 reads GTSNPN; CDR2 reads SVGIG (reference sequence). The CDR3 DNA is TGTGCCTGGAGCCGACAGGGGGTAGTAAACACCATATATTTT. Protein product: CAWSRQGVVNTIYF.

The gene calls are TRBV13 and TRBJ1-2; D is possibly TRBD1 (6 bases). V was pared by 2 bases and J by 0 bases, with 13 bases between. The CDR3 contains 16 residues. Germline CDR1 PRHDT, CDR2 FYEKMQ (reference sequence). The CDR3 bases are TGTGCCAGCAGCTTAAACCAGGGGTTGGCTAACTATGGCTACACCTTC. Protein: CASSLNQGLANYGYTF.

The chain links TRBV5-4 to TRBJ2-1, with 8 bases aligning to TRBD1. V was clipped by 3 bases and J by 5 bases; unmatched bases: 1. The CDR3 loop spans 13 amino acids. The germline gives CDR1 SGHNT, CDR2 YYREEE (reference sequence). The CDR3 DNA sequence: TGTGCCAGCAGCTGGACAGGGAACAATGAGCAGTTCTTC. Its protein product is CASSWTGNNEQFF.

The chain combines TRBV6-5 with TRBJ2-1; a weak D match, TRBD1 (5 bases). Germline V gene sequence: CDR1 MNHEY, CDR2 SVGAGI. The CDR3 has 15 residues. V shed 5 bases and J shed 9 bases, with 20 bases lying between them. The CDR3 DNA reads as TGTGCCAGCAGTCCCCAGGGCACGGGTATTGGTGAGCAGTTCTTC. Translating gives CASSPQGTGIGEQFF.

The V gene is TRBV7-6, the J gene TRBJ1-4, with TRBD1 matching 8 bases. V lost 0 bases and J lost 8; bases outside the gene matches: 11. This CDR3 comprises 17 residues. Germline values: CDR1 SGHVS, CDR2 FNYEAQ. The CDR3 nucleotides read TGTGCCAGCAGCTTAGCTGGGACAGGCAGCGGAGGCGAAAAACTGTTTTTT. Protein product: CASSLAGTGSGGEKLFF.

V is TRBV5-1 and J is TRBJ2-2, with 7 nucleotides matching TRBD1. The V gene's germline CDR1 is SGHRS and CDR2 YFSETQ. The CDR3 sequence is 14 residues long. After removal of 5 bases from V and 0 bases from J, the junction contained 1 base not matched to a gene. For the CDR3, the DNA is TGCGCCAGCAGGGGACAGTCGAACACCGGGGAGCTGTTTTTT. Translating gives CASRGQSNTGELFF.

V and J are TRBV4-2 and TRBJ1-4; 7 bases match TRBD1. This CDR3 spans 16 amino acids. Germline trimming cut 0 bases from V and 7 bases from J; bases unmatched to any gene: 8. From germline, CDR1 is LGHNA and CDR2 YNFKEQ. The DNA for the CDR3 is TGTGCCAGCAGCCAAGATCTAGGGACAGAGGGTGAAAAACTGTTTTTT. It codes for CASSQDLGTEGEKLFF.

The V and J genes are TRBV4-3 and TRBJ2-1; D is perhaps TRBD2 (6 bases). Germline lookup yields CDR1 LGHNA and CDR2 YSLEER. The CDR3 runs 16 residues. V lost 1 base and J 2 bases, leaving 12 bases between the germline ends. The CDR3 region is CASSQGPGLTYNEQFF. CDR3 sequence (DNA): TGCGCCAGCAGCCAAGGTCCGGGACTGACCTACAATGAGCAGTTCTTC.

This chain uses TRBV7-2 with TRBJ1-1; 8 nucleotides agree with TRBD1. This CDR3 region has 14 residues. The germline CDR1 and CDR2 sequences are SGHTA and FQGNSA. After removal of 5 bases from V and 4 bases from J, the junction contained 6 bases not matched to a gene. The CDR3 sequence is CASSPAGGRTEAFF. For the CDR3, the DNA is TGTGCCAGCAGCCCGGCAGGGGGCCGCACTGAAGCTTTCTTT.

J is TRBJ2-1 and V is TRBV27; D is perhaps TRBD1 (7 bases). The CDR3 spans 14 residues. CDR1 is MNHEY, CDR2 SMNVEV, per germline (reference sequence). Trimming shortened V by 5 bases and J by 9 bases, and 17 bases separated the two germline ends. The CDR3 nucleotides are TGTGCCAGCAGTGCATACAGGGGAGGAGGTGAGCAGTTCTTC. It translates to CASSAYRGGGEQFF.

This clone was counted only a few times. The chain links TRBV6-1 to TRBJ2-1; 12 bases line up with TRBD2. This CDR3 contains 15 residues. V lost 6 bases and J lost 4; bases outside the gene matches: 4. Germline loops: CDR1 MNHNS, CDR2 SASEGT. The CDR3, as DNA: TGTGCCAGCAGCCAGACTAGCGGGGGTTACAATGAGCAGTTCTTC. This sequence encodes CASSQTSGGYNEQFF.

This clone was detected only once. The CDR3 bases are TGTGCCAGCAGCCGGACAGGGGATGGGGAGACCCAGTACTTC. This translates into CASSRTGDGETQYF. This chain links TRBV7-7 with TRBJ2-5; 9 nucleotides match TRBD1. The V segment lost 5 bases and the J segment 5 bases; nucleotides outside the gene matches: 6. Germline CDR1 SSHAT, CDR2 FNYEAQ (reference sequence). The CDR3 is 14 residues long.

J is TRBJ1-6 and V is TRBV6-6; TRBD1 is a possible D gene (6 bases). V was pared by 5 bases and J by 7 bases, with 9 bases between. This CDR3 comprises 13 residues. Germline lookup yields CDR1 MNHNY and CDR2 SVGAGI (reference sequence). The CDR3 DNA is TGTGCCAGCAGTCACGGACAGAATTCACCCCTCCACTTT. Translating gives CASSHGQNSPLHF.

The rearrangement links TRBV5-4 to TRBJ2-3; 9 bases agree with TRBD2. The CDR3 length is 18 residues. Trimming took 0 bases from V and 1 from J; bases not matched to a gene: 9. The germline V gene has CDR1 SGHNT and CDR2 YYREEE (reference sequence). CDR3 loop: CASSLGAGGPGGTDTQYF. The CDR3 DNA reads TGTGCCAGCAGCTTGGGAGCGGGGGGCCCGGGGGGCACAGATACGCAGTATTTT.